The rows below give T cell receptor beta chains drawn from one sample of a study of CD8+ T cells in alopecia areata. Clones were read by immunoSEQ multiplex PCR, and TCRdb kept only the in-frame ones, dropping some. The table includes 150,000 to 200,000 clones, 60% detected once. The starting material was CD4+ T cells sorted from blood, obtained at week 24, from a patient treated with tofacitinib. Receptors originate from a human donor with alopecia areata. CDR3s include the opening cysteine and the closing phenylalanine or tryptophan. The D gene is left open where the match is weak. Some rows mark clone size as missing; the rest say once, few, many or name a class of expanded clone.

j_call d_call clone_size v_call cdr3_length cdr3_aa cdr3_nt
TRBJ1-1 - - TRBV5-6 15 CASSLRVPLNTEAFF TGTGCCAGCAGCTTGAGGGTCCCCTTGAACACTGAAGCTTTCTTT
TRBJ2-3 TRBD2 - TRBV18 15 CASSGTSGHTDTQYF TGTGCCAGCTCAGGGACTAGCGGACACACAGATACGCAGTATTTT
TRBJ2-4 - - TRBV5-1 16 CASSLPLGADKNIQYF TGCGCCAGCAGCTTGCCTCTGGGGGCGGACAAAAACATTCAGTACTTC
TRBJ2-7 - - TRBV9 16 CASSVGLDPTLYEQYF TGTGCCAGCAGCGTAGGTCTGGACCCAACCCTCTACGAGCAGTACTTC
TRBJ1-6 - - TRBV7-9 15 CASSLDGGGNSPLHF TGTGCCAGCAGCTTAGACGGCGGGGGAAACTCACCCCTCCACTTT
TRBJ2-6 - - TRBV11-2 15 CASSLAGSGANVLTF TGTGCCAGCAGCTTAGCCGGCTCTGGGGCCAACGTCCTGACTTTC
TRBJ1-1 - - TRBV23-1 15 CASSPISGSNTEAFF TGCGCCAGCAGTCCAATAAGTGGGTCGAACACTGAAGCTTTCTTT
TRBJ2-2 - - TRBV6-6 14 CASSYSRDTGELFF TGTGCCAGCAGTTATTCCCGAGACACCGGGGAGCTGTTTTTT
TRBJ1-2 TRBD1 - TRBV29-1 14 CSEQGIGANYGYTF TGCAGCGAACAGGGGATTGGGGCTAACTATGGCTACACCTTC
TRBJ1-2 TRBD1 few TRBV29-1 12 CSAETTGVGYTF TGCAGCGCCGAAACGACAGGGGTCGGCTACACCTTC
TRBJ2-7 TRBD2 - TRBV6-4 14 CASSTGTSSAEQYF TGTGCCAGCAGTACCGGGACTAGCTCCGCCGAGCAGTACTTC
TRBJ2-2 - once TRBV18 11 CASSPTGELFF TGTGCCAGCTCACCAACCGGGGAGCTGTTTTTT
TRBJ2-7 - - TRBV5-4 15 CASSLGGVGFGEQYF TGTGCCAGCAGCTTGGGAGGCGTCGGGTTCGGCGAGCAGTACTTC
TRBJ2-5 - - TRBV19 15 CASSIGSAGQETQYF TGTGCCAGTAGTATCGGGAGTGCGGGACAAGAGACCCAGTACTTC
TRBJ1-2 - once TRBV29-1 13 CSVSGRANYGYTF TGCAGCGTCTCTGGCAGAGCTAACTATGGCTACACCTTC